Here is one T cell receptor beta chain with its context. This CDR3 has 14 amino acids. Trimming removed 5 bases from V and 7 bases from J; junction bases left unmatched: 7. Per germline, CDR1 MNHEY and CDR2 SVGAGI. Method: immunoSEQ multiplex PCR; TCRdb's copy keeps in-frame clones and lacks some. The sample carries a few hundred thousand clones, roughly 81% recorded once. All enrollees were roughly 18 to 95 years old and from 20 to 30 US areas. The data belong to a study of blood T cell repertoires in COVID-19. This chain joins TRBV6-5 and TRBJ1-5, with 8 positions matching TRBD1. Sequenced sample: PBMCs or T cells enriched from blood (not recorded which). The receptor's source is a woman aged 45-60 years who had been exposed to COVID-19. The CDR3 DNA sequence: TGTGCCAGCAGTCGAGGACAGGGAGGCCAGCCCCAGCATTTT. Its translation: CASSRGQGGQPQHF.